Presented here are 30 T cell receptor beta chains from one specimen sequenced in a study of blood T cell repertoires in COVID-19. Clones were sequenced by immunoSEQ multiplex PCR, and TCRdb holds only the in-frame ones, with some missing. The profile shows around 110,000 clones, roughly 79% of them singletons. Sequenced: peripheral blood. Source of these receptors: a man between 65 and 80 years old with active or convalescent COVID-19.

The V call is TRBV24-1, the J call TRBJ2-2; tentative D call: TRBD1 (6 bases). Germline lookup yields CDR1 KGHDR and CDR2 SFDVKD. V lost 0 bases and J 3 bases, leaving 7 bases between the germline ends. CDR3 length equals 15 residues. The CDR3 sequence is CATSDLGGDTGELFF. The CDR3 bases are TGTGCCACCAGTGATTTGGGGGGCGACACCGGGGAGCTGTTTTTT.

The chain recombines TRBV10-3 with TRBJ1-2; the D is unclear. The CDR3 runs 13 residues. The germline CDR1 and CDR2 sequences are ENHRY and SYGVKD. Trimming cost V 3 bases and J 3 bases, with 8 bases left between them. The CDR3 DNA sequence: TGTGCCATCAGTGACGGCGCGGACTATGGCTACACCTTC. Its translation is CAISDGADYGYTF.

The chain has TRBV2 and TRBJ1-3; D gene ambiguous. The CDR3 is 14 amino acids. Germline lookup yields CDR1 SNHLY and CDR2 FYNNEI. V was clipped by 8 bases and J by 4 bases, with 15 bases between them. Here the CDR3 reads CASDQARVGNTIYF. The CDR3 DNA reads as TGTGCCAGCGACCAAGCGAGGGTCGGAAACACCATATATTTT.

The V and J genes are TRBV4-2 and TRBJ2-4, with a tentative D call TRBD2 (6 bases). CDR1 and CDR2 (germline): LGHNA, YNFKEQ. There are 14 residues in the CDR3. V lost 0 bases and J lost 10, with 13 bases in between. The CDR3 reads CASSQDYGGGIQYF. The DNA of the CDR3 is TGTGCCAGCAGCCAAGATTACGGGGGTGGGATTCAGTACTTC.

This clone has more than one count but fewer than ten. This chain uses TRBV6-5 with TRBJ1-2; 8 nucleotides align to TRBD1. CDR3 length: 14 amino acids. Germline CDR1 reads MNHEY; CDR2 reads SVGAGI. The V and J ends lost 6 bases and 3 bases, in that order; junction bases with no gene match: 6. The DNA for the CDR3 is TGTGCCAGCAGGATGGGACAGGCCTACTATGGCTACACCTTC. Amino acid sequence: CASRMGQAYYGYTF.

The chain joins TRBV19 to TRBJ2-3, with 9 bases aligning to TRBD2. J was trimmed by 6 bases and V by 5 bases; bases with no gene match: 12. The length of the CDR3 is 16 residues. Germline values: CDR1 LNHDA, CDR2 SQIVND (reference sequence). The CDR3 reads CASSPSSGRSTDTQYF. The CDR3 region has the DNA TGTGCCAGTAGTCCGTCGAGCGGGAGGAGTACCGATACGCAGTATTTT.

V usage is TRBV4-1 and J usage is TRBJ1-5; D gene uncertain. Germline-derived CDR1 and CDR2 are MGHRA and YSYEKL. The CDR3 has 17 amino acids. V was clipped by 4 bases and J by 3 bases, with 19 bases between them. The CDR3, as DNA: TGCGCCAGCAGCCGCTACTACGCCCGGGTCCTCAATCAGCCCCAGCATTTT. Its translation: CASSRYYARVLNQPQHF.

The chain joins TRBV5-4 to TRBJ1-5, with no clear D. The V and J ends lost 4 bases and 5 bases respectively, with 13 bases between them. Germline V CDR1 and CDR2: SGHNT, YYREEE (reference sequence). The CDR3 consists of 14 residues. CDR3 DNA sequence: TGTGCCAGCAGCCAAAACCCAGGTGATCAGCCCCAGCATTTT. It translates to CASSQNPGDQPQHF.

This CDR3 is CASSEVSGTEQFF. CDR3 coding DNA: TGTGCCAGCAGTGAAGTTAGCGGGACCGAGCAGTTCTTC. The chain has TRBV25-1 and TRBJ2-1; 8 bases are shared with TRBD2. The CDR3 totals 13 residues. Per germline, CDR1 MGHDK and CDR2 SYGVNS. Germline trimming cut 2 bases from V and 10 bases from J; bases unmatched to any gene: 4. Full variable domain (rest looked up from reference TRBV25-1 and TRBJ2-1): EADIYQTPRYLVIGTGKKITLECSQTMGHDKMYWYQQDPGMELHLIHYSYGVNSTEKGDLSSESTVSRIRTEHFPLTLESARPSHTSQYLCASSEVSGTEQFFGPGTRLTVL.

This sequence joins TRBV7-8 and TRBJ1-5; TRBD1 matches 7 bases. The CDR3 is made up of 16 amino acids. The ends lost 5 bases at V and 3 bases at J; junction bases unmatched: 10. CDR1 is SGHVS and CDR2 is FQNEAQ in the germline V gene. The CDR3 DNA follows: TGTGCCAGCAGCCCAGCTGGGGGACAGATCAATCAGCCCCAGCATTTT. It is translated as CASSPAGGQINQPQHF.

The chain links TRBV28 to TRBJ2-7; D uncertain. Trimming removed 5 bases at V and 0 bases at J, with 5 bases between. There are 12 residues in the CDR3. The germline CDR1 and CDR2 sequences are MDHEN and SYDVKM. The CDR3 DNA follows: TGTGCCAGCAGTCTAAGCTCCTACGAGCAGTACTTC. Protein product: CASSLSSYEQYF.

The CDR3 bases are TGTGCCAGCAGCCAAGCGACAGGGGCGAACACCGGGGAGCTGTTTTTT. Translated: CASSQATGANTGELFF. This chain joins TRBV4-2 and TRBJ2-2, with TRBD1 matching 8 bases. Germline CDR1 reads LGHNA; CDR2 reads YNFKEQ. This CDR3 has 16 amino acids. Trimming took 1 base from V and 0 from J; bases not matched to a gene: 1.

The CDR3 nucleotides are TGTGCCAGCAGCCCAAGGGACAGGGATGGGGAGCTGTTTTTT. It yields the protein CASSPRDRDGELFF. The chain is built from TRBV4-2 and TRBJ2-2; 9 bases map to TRBD1. The CDR3 runs 14 residues. Germline V lookup: CDR1 LGHNA, CDR2 YNFKEQ. The junction had 5 bases not matched to a gene; V was cut back by 4 bases and J by 8 bases.

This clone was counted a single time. CDR3 sequence: CASSLTGQGPNYGYTF. CDR3 in DNA: TGTGCCAGCAGTCTCACTGGACAGGGTCCAAACTATGGCTACACCTTC. The chain joins TRBV6-2 or TRBV6-3 to TRBJ1-2; the match to TRBD1 covers 8 bases. Germline CDR1 reads MNHEY; CDR2 reads SVGEGT. With 5 bases clipped from V and 2 bases from J, the junction kept 10 bases outside the gene matches. This CDR3 has 16 amino acids.

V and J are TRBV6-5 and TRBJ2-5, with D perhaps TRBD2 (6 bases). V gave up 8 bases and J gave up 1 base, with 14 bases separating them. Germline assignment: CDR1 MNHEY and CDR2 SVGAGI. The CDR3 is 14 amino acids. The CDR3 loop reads CASSRGSGQETQYF. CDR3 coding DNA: TGTGCCAGCTCCCGGGGTAGCGGCCAAGAGACCCAGTACTTC.

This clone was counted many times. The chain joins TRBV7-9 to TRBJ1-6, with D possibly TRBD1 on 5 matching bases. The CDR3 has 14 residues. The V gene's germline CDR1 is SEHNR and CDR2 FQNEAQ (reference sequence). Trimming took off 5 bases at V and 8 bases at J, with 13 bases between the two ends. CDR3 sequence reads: CASSIGPGDSPLHF. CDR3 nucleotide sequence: TGTGCCAGCAGCATTGGGCCGGGGGATTCACCCCTCCACTTT.

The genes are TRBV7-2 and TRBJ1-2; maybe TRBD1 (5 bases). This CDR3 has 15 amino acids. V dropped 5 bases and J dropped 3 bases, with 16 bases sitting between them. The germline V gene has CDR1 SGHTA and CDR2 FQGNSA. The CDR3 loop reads CASSLPLWGDYGYTF. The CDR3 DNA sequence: TGTGCCAGCAGCCTACCACTTTGGGGGGACTATGGCTACACCTTC.

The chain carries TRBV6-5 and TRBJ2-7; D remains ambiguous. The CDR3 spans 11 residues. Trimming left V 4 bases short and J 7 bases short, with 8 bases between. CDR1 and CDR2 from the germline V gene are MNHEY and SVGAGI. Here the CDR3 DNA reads TGTGCCAGCAGTTCCAGGTTGGAGCAGTACTTC. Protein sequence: CASSSRLEQYF.

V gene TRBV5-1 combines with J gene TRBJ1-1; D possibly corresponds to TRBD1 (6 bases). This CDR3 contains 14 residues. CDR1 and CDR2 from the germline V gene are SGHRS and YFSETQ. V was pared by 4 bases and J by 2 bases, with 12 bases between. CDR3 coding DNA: TGCGCCAGCAGCGAATGGACAGTTAACACTGAAGCTTTCTTT. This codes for CASSEWTVNTEAFF.

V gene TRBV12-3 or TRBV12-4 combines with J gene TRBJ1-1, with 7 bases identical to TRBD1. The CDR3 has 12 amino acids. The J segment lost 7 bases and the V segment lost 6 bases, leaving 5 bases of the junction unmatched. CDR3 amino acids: CASSPRQGEAFF. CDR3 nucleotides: TGTGCCAGCAGCCCTAGACAGGGTGAAGCTTTCTTT.

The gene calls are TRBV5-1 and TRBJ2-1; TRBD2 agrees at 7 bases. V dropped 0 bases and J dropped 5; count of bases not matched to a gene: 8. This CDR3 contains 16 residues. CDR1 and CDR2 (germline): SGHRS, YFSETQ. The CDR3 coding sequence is TGCGCCAGCAGCTTGGAGGGACTACAAAGAAACAATGAGCAGTTCTTC. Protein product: CASSLEGLQRNNEQFF.

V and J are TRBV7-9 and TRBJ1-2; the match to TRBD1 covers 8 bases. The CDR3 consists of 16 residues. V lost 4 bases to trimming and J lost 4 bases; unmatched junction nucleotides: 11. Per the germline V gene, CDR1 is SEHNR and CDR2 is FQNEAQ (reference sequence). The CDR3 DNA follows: TGTGCCAGCAGCTATTTAGGGGGACAGGCCCTCTATGGCTACACCTTC. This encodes CASSYLGGQALYGYTF. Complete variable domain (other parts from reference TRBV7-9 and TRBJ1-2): DTGVSQNPRHKITKRGQNVTFRCDPISEHNRLYWYRQTLGQGPEFLTYFQNEAQLEKSRLLSDRFSAERPKGSFSTLEIQRTEQGDSAMYLCASSYLGGQALYGYTFGSGTRLTVV.

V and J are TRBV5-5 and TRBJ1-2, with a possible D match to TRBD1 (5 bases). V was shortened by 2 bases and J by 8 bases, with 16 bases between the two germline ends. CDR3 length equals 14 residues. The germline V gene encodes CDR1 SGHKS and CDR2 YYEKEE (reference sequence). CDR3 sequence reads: CASSFQQGGWGYTF. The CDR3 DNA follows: TGTGCCAGCAGCTTCCAGCAGGGAGGTTGGGGCTACACCTTC. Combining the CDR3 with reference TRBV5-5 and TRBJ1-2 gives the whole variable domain DAGVTQSPTHLIKTRGQQVTLRCSPISGHKSVSWYQQVLGQGPQFIFQYYEKEERGRGNFPDRFSARQFPNYSSELNVNALLLGDSALYLCASSFQQGGWGYTFGSGTRLTVV.

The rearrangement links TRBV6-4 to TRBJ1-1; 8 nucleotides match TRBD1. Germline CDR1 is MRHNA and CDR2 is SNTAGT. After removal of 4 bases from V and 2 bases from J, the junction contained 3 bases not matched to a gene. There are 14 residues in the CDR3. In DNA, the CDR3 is TGTGCCAGCAGTGCGGGACAGGCAAACACTGAAGCTTTCTTT. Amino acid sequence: CASSAGQANTEAFF.

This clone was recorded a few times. The CDR3 region is CASTGTGVNQPQHF. Here the CDR3 DNA reads TGTGCCAGTACCGGCACAGGGGTTAATCAGCCCCAGCATTTT. V and J are TRBV19 and TRBJ1-5; 7 bases map to TRBD1. The V segment lost 7 bases and the J segment 4 bases; nucleotides outside the gene matches: 7. The germline V gene encodes CDR1 LNHDA and CDR2 SQIVND (reference sequence). The length of the CDR3 is 14 residues.

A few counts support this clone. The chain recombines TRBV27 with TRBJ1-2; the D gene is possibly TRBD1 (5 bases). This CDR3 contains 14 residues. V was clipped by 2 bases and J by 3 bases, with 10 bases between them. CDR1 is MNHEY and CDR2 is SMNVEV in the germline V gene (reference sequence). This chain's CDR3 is CASSLARDYYGYTF. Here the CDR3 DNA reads TGTGCCAGCAGTTTAGCCAGGGACTACTATGGCTACACCTTC.

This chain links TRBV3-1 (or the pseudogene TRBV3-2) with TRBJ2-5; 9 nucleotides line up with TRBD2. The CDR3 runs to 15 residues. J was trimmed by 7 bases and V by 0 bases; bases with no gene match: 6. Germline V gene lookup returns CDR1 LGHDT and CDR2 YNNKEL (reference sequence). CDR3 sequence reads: CASSQEGGGVRTQYF. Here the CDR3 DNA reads TGTGCCAGCAGCCAAGAAGGCGGGGGGGTCCGGACCCAGTACTTC.

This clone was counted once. The CDR3 region is CASSYPTGPYGYTF. CDR3 DNA sequence: TGTGCCAGCAGTTACCCGACAGGCCCATATGGCTACACCTTC. V and J are TRBV6-2 or TRBV6-3 and TRBJ1-2; D is possibly TRBD1 (6 bases). Looked up from germline, CDR1 is MNHEY and CDR2 is SVGEGT. Trimming pared 2 bases from V and 5 bases from J, leaving 12 bases between. This CDR3 contains 14 residues.

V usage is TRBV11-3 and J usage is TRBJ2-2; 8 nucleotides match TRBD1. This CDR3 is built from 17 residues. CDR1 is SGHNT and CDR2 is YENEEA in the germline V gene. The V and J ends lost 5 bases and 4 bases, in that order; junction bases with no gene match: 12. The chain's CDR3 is CASSPGGTGGFTGELFF. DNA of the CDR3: TGTGCCAGCAGCCCCGGGGGTACAGGGGGTTTCACCGGGGAGCTGTTTTTT.

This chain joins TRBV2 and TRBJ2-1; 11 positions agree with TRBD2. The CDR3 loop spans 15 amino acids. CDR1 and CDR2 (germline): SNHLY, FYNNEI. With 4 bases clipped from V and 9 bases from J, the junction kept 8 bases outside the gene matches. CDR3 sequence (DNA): TGTGCCAGCAGTGTAACTAGCGGGAGATCGAGTGAGCAGTTCTTC. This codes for CASSVTSGRSSEQFF.